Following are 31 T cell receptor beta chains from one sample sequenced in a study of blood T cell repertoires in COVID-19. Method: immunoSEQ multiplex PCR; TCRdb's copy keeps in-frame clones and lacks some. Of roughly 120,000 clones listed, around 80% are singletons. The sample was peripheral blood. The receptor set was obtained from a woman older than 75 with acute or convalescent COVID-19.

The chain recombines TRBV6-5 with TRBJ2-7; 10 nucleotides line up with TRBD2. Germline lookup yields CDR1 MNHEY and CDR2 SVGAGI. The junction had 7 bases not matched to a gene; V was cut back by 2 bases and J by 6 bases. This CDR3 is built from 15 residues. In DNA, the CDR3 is TGTGCCAGCAGTTACCAGGCGGCTAGCGGGGGCGAGCAGTACTTC. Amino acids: CASSYQAASGGEQYF.

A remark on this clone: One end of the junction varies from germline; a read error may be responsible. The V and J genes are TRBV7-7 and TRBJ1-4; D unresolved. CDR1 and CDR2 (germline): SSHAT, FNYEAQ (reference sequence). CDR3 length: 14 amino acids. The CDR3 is CASSTGVWDEKLFF. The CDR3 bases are TGTGCTAGCAGCACCGGGGTATGGGATGAAAAACTGTTTTTT.

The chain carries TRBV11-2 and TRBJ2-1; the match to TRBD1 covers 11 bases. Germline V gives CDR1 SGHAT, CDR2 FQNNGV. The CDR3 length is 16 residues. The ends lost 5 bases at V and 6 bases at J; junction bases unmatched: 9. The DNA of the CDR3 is TGTGCCAGCAGCCCTTGGACAGGGGGCTACTCCAATGAGCAGTTCTTC. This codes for CASSPWTGGYSNEQFF.

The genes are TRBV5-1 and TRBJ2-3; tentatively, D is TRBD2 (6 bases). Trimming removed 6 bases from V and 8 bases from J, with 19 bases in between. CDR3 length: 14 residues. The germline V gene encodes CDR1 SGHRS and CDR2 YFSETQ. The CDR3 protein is CASTGTRGGSTQYF. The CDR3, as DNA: TGCGCCAGCACAGGGACCCGTGGGGGGAGTACGCAGTATTTT.

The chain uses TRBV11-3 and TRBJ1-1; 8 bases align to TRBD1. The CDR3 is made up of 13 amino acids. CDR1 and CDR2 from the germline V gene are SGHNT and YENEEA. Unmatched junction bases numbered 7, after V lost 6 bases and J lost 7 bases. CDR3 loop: CASSQGQGSEAFF. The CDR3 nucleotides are TGTGCCAGCAGTCAAGGACAGGGCAGTGAAGCTTTCTTT.

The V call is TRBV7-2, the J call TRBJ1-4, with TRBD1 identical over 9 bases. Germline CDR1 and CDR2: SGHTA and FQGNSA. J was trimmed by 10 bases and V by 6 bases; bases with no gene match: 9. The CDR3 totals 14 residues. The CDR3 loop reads CASSSTGGSRKLFF. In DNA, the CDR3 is TGTGCCAGCAGTTCTACAGGGGGCTCCCGAAAACTGTTTTTT.

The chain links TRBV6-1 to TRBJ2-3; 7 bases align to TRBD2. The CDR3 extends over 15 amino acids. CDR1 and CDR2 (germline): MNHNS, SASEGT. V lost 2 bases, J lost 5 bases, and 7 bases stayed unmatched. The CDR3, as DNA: TGTGCCAGCAGTGAATCTGGGGGAGGGCAAGATACGCAGTATTTT. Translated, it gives CASSESGGGQDTQYF.

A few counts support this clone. Here the CDR3 reads CASSLGLAGGNEQFF. The CDR3, as DNA: TGTGCCAGCAGCTTAGGACTAGCGGGAGGAAATGAGCAGTTCTTC. The rearrangement joins TRBV7-8 to TRBJ2-1; 13 bases are a match to TRBD2. The CDR3 has 15 amino acids. With V trimmed by 1 base and J by 7 bases, 1 base remained unmatched. Germline-derived CDR1 and CDR2 are SGHVS and FQNEAQ.

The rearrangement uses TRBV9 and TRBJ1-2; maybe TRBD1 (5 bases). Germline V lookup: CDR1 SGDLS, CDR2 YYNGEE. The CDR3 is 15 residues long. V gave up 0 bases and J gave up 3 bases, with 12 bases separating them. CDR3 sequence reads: CASSVGARVDYGYTF. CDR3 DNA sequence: TGTGCCAGCAGCGTAGGAGCCAGGGTGGACTATGGCTACACCTTC.

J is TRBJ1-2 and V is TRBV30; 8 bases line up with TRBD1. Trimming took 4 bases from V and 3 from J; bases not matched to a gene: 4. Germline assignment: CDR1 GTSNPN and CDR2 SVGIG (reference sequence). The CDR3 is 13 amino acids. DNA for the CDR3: TGTGCCTGGACCCAGGACAGGGACTATGGCTACACCTTC. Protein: CAWTQDRDYGYTF.

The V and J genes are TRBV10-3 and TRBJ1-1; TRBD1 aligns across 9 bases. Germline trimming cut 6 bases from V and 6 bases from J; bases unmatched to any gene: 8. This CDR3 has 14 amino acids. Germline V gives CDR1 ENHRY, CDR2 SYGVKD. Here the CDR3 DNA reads TGTGCCATCAGAGGGGGACAGGGAATGGCTGAAGCTTTCTTT. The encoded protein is CAIRGGQGMAEAFF.

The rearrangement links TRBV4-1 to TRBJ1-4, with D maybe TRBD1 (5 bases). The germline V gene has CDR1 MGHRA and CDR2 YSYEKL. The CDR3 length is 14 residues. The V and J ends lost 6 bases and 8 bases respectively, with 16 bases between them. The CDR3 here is CASRAGKNGEKLFF. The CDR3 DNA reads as TGCGCCAGCAGGGCAGGGAAAAATGGCGAAAAACTGTTTTTT.

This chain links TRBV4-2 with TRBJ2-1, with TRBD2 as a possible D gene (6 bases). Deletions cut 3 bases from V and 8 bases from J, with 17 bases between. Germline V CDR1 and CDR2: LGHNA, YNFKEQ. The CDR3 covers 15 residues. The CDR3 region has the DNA TGTGCCAGCAGCCAGTCCGCGGGACCCTGGGATGAGCAGTTCTTC. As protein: CASSQSAGPWDEQFF.

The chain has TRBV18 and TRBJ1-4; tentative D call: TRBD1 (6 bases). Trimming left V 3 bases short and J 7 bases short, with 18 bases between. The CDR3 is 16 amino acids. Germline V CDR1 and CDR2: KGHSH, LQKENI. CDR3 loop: CASSPANRDLREKLFF. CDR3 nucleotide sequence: TGTGCCAGCTCACCCGCCAACAGGGATCTTCGTGAAAAACTGTTTTTT.

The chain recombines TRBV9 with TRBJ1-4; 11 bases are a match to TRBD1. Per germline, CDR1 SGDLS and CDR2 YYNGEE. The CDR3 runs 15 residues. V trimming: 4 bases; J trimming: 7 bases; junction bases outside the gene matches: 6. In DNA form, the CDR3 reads TGTGCCAGCAGCCCCACCGGGACAGGGGGTGAAAAACTGTTTTTT. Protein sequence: CASSPTGTGGEKLFF.

The CDR3 nucleotides read TGCGCCAGCAGCCTTCAGACAGTGTCTAACTATGGCTACACCTTC. Translated, it gives CASSLQTVSNYGYTF. The genes are TRBV5-1 and TRBJ1-2, with D perhaps TRBD1 (5 bases). Germline V gene sequence: CDR1 SGHRS, CDR2 YFSETQ. Trimming pared 4 bases from V and 0 bases from J, leaving 13 bases between. The CDR3 has 15 residues.

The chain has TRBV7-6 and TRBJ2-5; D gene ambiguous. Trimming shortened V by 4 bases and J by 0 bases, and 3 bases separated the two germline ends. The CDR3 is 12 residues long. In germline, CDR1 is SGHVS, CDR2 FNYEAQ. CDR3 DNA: TGTGCCAGCAGCTCTAACCAAGAGACCCAGTACTTC. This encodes CASSSNQETQYF.

CDR3: CASSWELGRGGELFF. The CDR3 region has the DNA TGTGCCAGCTCATGGGAACTCGGGAGAGGGGGGGAGCTGTTTTTT. This chain uses TRBV6-6 with TRBJ2-2; possible D gene TRBD2, 6 bases. The CDR3 is made up of 15 amino acids. Trimming removed 8 bases from V and 8 bases from J, with 21 bases in between. Germline V gene data show CDR1 as MNHNY and CDR2 as SVGAGI (reference sequence).

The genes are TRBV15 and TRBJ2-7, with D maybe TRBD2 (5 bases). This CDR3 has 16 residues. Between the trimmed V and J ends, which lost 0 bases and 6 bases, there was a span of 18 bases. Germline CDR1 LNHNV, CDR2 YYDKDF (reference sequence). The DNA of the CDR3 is TGTGCCACCAGCAGAGATCGAGGGCAGATCGAAGGCGAGCAGTACTTC. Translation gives CATSRDRGQIEGEQYF.

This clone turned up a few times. The CDR3 region is CASSAEAGSSYNEQFF. The CDR3 DNA follows: TGTGCCAGCAGCGCCGAGGCCGGTAGCTCCTACAATGAGCAGTTCTTC. This chain joins TRBV9 and TRBJ2-1; D ambiguous. The CDR3 loop spans 16 amino acids. The V gene lost 3 bases and the J gene lost 0 bases, with 13 bases spanning the gap. Germline CDR1 reads SGDLS; CDR2 reads YYNGEE.

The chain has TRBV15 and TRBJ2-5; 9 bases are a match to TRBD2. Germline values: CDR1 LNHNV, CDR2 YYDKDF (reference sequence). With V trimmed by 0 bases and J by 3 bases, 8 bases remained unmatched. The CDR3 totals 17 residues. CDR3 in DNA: TGTGCCACCAGCAGAGATTGGCTAGCGGGGCCAAAAGAGACCCAGTACTTC. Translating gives CATSRDWLAGPKETQYF.

CDR3 in amino acids: CASSDPSGSGAGELFF. The CDR3 DNA reads TGTGCCAGCAGCGATCCCTCAGGGAGCGGGGCCGGGGAGCTGTTTTTT. The chain is built from TRBV5-4 and TRBJ2-2; TRBD2 aligns across 7 bases. CDR1 and CDR2 (germline): SGHNT, YYREEE (reference sequence). The CDR3 is made up of 16 amino acids. V lost 4 bases to trimming and J lost 6 bases; unmatched junction nucleotides: 12.

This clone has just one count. The CDR3: CASSQWDRNYGYTF. DNA for the CDR3: TGTGCCAGCAGCCAGTGGGACAGGAACTATGGCTACACCTTC. The V call is TRBV3-1 (or the pseudogene TRBV3-2), the J call TRBJ1-2; 8 bases line up with TRBD1. Germline CDR1 and CDR2: LGHDT and YNNKEL (reference sequence). This CDR3 is built from 14 residues. With 3 bases clipped from V and 2 bases from J, the junction kept 2 bases outside the gene matches.

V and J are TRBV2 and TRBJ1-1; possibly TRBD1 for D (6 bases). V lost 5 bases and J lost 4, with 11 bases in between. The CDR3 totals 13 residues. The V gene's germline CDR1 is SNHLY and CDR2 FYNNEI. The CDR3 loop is CASSPTGSTEAFF. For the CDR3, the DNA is TGTGCCAGCAGTCCAACAGGGTCCACTGAAGCTTTCTTT.

The CDR3 is CASSLQGAAFF. As DNA, the CDR3 is TGTGCCAGTAGCCTCCAAGGGGCAGCTTTCTTT. The J gene is TRBJ1-1, the V gene TRBV19; possibly TRBD1 for D (5 bases). This CDR3 contains 11 residues. The germline CDR1 and CDR2 sequences are LNHDA and SQIVND (reference sequence). The V gene lost 6 bases and the J gene lost 10 bases, with 12 bases spanning the gap.

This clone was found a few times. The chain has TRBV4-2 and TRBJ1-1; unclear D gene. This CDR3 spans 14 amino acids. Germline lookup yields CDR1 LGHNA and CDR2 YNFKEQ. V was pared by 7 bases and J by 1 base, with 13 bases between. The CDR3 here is CASKEEGRNTEAFF. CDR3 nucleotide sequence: TGTGCCAGCAAGGAGGAGGGAAGGAACACTGAAGCTTTCTTT.

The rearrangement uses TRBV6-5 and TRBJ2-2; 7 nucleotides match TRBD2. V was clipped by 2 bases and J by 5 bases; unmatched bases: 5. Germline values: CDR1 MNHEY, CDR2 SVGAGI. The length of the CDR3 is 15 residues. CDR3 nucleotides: TGTGCCAGCAGTTACGGACGGGGGGAGACCGGGGAGCTGTTTTTT. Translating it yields CASSYGRGETGELFF.

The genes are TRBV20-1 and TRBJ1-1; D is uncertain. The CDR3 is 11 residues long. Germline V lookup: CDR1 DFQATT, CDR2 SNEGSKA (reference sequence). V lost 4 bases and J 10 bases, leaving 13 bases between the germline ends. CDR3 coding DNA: TGCAGTGCTAAACCGGGGTCCGTAGCTTTCTTT. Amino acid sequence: CSAKPGSVAFF.

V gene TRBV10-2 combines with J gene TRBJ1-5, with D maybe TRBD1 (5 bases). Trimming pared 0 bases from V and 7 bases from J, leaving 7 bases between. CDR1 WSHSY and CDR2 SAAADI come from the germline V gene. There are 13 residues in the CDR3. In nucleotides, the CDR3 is TGCGCCAGCAGTGAGTCAAAGGGGCAGCCCCAGCATTTT. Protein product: CASSESKGQPQHF.

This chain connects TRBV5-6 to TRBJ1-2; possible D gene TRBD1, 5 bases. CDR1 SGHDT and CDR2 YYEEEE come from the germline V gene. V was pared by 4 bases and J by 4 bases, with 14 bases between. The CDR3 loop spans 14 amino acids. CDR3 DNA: TGTGCCAGCAGCCAAGGTGGGGCGTCCTATGGCTACACCTTC. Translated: CASSQGGASYGYTF.

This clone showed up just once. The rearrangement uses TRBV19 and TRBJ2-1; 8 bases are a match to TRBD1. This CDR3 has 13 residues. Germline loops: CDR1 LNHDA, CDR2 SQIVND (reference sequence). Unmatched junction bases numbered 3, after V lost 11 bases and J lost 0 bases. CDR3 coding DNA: TGTGCCTCCGGACAGGGCTCCTACAATGAGCAGTTCTTC. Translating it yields CASGQGSYNEQFF.